This TCR beta chain was obtained from a study of CD8 T cells in Susac syndrome. Findings and caveats of the study: Regarding the TCR sequencing and HLA analysis, the study admitted that a relatively small number of individuals were involved.

The T cells that were sequenced for TCR beta were CD8+ and CD4+ cells from blood. TEMRA cells were FACS-enriched, and CD8+ and CD4+ T cells were isolated negatively. Germline V lookup: CDR1 MNHEY, CDR2 SVGAGI. Between the trimmed V and J ends, which lost 0 bases and 0 bases, there was a span of 6 bases. CDR3 size: 15 residues. Reverse transcription of about 0.5 to 1 ug RNA used random hexamers. The immunoSEQ assay covered 54 Vbeta and 13 Jbeta segments for CDR3. TCRdb reprocessed the immunoSEQ multiplex PCR reads with MiXCR, giving one entry per CDR3 protein. The sample carries 100,000 to 150,000 distinct CDR3 sequences, 65% to 90% recorded once. This clonotype has more than one count but fewer than ten. Its antigen remains unknown.

The origin of this receptor is a human donor with multiple sclerosis. The V call is TRBV6-5, the J call TRBJ2-1; D ambiguous. The source material was CD8+ T cells from PBMCs. In nucleotides, the CDR3 is TGTGCCAGCAGTTACTCAACCCTCTCCTACAATGAGCAGTTCTTC. This sequence encodes CASSYSTLSYNEQFF.